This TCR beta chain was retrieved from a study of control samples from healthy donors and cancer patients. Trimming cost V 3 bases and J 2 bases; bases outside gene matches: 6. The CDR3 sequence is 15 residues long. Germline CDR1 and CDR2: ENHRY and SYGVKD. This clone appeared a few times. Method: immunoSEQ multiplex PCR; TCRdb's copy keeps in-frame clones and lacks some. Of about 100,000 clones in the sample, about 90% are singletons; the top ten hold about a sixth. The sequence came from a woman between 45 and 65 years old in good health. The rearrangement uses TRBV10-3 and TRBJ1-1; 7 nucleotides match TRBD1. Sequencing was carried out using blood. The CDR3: CAISDSGGVNTEAFF. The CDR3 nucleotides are TGTGCCATCAGTGATTCAGGGGGGGTAAACACTGAAGCTTTCTTT.